This T cell receptor beta chain was sequenced during a study of read filtering for tumor transcriptome and immune sequencing (dated by TCRdb to 2020 to 2022). The study in broad terms: Of the patients in the cohort, about 17 were male and approximately 15 were female, and their mean age was approximately 71 years, with a range of roughly 45 to 90. One main goal was a read-filtering strategy for immune repertoire data, in particular deciding whether clonotypes backed by only one read should be removed. After DNase treatment, whole-transcriptome libraries were prepared using the TruSeq RNA Access Library Prep Kit. Per sample, about 3.5 to 11 million TCR-region mapped reads were obtained with IR-seq, compared with only roughly 80 to 1273 with RNA-seq. Using the same bone marrow samples, the study ran both targeted immune repertoire sequencing and bulk whole-transcriptome sequencing and then compared the TCR repertoires from each method. Under revised international staging, fewer than ten patients fell into R-ISS I, 15 to 20 into R-ISS II and 7 into R-ISS III. Study-level results and caveats: Single-read clonotypes made up roughly 81% of clonotypes but about 3.3% of total reads in IR-seq, and 70% to 75% of clonotypes and roughly 48% of reads in RNA-seq. Rather than purified T cells, the sorted CD138-negative fraction was a mixed bone marrow immune population. Clonotypes were captured by IR-seq at much higher depth and more reliably than by RNA-seq, and smaller IR-seq throughput was sufficient for identification of most shared clonotypes. Removing single-read clonotypes increased the correlation between IR-seq and RNA-seq shared clonotype proportions.

TCR libraries were built from approximately 400 ng RNA with the Immunoverse kit, using molecular barcoded adaptors covering alpha/delta and beta/gamma chains. TCR library preparation used the same RNA that went into transcriptome sequencing. Sequencing of the TCR libraries was done on an Illumina HiSeq 4000 with 2 x 150 cycles. On the study's bioinformatics: Using MiXCR, which included quality filtering and error correction, TCR reads were aligned to human V, D, J and C references and then assembled into CDR3 clonotypes. Clonotype counts and gene usage diversity were analyzed with the tcR package in R. For inspection of raw mapping reads, RNA-seq reads were mapped by STAR aligner version 2.5.3a onto GRCh37 of the human genome. To test the effect of sequencing depth on detected clonotypes, IR-seq fastq files were randomly downsampled using Seqtk 1.3. TCRdb cleaned the public reads at Q25 with fastp, built clones with MiXCR and kept in-frame beta chains. Under each unique CDR3 protein, matching rows form one entry showing the most common genes and DNA. The authors' filters were not applied to this entry. For this sample the table gives approximately 24,000 distinct CDR3 sequences, of which roughly 23% were detected only once. The top ten hold 45% to 50% of the sample.

Bone marrow was sampled from every patient at the time of active disease. Ficoll-Hypaque density gradient centrifugation was used to isolate the bone marrow mononuclear cells. CD138-negative cells were obtained by negative selection after labeling with CD138 magnetic microbeads on a MACS separator, removing myeloma plasma cells. Flow cytometry with CD138 antibodies on an Attune NxT was used to check how pure the isolated cells were. TRIzol reagent was used to extract total RNA, and a NanoDrop spectrophotometer was used to quantify the extracted RNA. For each patient, the CD138-negative bone marrow sample underwent paired RNA-seq and IR-seq. This clonotype was detected ten times or more. There is no known antigen for this receptor. The record has no base qualities; no much larger clone is one base away. V lost 1 base and J lost 4 bases; the stretch between them is 16 bases long. Counted from cysteine to phenylalanine, this CDR3 has 16 amino acids. The sequence is cut down to CDR3 DNA, 48 bases in frame from base 1. The germline V gene encodes CDR1 LGHDT and CDR2 YNNKEL (reference sequence).

The chain is made from TRBV3-1 and TRBJ1-1; TRBD1 is a possible D gene, resting on 6 matching bases. The sample taken for sequencing was a population of CD138-negative cells sorted from bone marrow. What this sample's cell subset or site label stands for: bone marrow mononuclear cells depleted of CD138+ plasma/myeloma cells by negative magnetic selection. This TCR came from a donor at least 40 years old with multiple myeloma. The nucleotides are TGTGCCAGCAGCCAAGGAGCGGGGGGCGCGGGCACTGAAGCTTTCTTT. The resulting protein is CASSQGAGGAGTEAFF.